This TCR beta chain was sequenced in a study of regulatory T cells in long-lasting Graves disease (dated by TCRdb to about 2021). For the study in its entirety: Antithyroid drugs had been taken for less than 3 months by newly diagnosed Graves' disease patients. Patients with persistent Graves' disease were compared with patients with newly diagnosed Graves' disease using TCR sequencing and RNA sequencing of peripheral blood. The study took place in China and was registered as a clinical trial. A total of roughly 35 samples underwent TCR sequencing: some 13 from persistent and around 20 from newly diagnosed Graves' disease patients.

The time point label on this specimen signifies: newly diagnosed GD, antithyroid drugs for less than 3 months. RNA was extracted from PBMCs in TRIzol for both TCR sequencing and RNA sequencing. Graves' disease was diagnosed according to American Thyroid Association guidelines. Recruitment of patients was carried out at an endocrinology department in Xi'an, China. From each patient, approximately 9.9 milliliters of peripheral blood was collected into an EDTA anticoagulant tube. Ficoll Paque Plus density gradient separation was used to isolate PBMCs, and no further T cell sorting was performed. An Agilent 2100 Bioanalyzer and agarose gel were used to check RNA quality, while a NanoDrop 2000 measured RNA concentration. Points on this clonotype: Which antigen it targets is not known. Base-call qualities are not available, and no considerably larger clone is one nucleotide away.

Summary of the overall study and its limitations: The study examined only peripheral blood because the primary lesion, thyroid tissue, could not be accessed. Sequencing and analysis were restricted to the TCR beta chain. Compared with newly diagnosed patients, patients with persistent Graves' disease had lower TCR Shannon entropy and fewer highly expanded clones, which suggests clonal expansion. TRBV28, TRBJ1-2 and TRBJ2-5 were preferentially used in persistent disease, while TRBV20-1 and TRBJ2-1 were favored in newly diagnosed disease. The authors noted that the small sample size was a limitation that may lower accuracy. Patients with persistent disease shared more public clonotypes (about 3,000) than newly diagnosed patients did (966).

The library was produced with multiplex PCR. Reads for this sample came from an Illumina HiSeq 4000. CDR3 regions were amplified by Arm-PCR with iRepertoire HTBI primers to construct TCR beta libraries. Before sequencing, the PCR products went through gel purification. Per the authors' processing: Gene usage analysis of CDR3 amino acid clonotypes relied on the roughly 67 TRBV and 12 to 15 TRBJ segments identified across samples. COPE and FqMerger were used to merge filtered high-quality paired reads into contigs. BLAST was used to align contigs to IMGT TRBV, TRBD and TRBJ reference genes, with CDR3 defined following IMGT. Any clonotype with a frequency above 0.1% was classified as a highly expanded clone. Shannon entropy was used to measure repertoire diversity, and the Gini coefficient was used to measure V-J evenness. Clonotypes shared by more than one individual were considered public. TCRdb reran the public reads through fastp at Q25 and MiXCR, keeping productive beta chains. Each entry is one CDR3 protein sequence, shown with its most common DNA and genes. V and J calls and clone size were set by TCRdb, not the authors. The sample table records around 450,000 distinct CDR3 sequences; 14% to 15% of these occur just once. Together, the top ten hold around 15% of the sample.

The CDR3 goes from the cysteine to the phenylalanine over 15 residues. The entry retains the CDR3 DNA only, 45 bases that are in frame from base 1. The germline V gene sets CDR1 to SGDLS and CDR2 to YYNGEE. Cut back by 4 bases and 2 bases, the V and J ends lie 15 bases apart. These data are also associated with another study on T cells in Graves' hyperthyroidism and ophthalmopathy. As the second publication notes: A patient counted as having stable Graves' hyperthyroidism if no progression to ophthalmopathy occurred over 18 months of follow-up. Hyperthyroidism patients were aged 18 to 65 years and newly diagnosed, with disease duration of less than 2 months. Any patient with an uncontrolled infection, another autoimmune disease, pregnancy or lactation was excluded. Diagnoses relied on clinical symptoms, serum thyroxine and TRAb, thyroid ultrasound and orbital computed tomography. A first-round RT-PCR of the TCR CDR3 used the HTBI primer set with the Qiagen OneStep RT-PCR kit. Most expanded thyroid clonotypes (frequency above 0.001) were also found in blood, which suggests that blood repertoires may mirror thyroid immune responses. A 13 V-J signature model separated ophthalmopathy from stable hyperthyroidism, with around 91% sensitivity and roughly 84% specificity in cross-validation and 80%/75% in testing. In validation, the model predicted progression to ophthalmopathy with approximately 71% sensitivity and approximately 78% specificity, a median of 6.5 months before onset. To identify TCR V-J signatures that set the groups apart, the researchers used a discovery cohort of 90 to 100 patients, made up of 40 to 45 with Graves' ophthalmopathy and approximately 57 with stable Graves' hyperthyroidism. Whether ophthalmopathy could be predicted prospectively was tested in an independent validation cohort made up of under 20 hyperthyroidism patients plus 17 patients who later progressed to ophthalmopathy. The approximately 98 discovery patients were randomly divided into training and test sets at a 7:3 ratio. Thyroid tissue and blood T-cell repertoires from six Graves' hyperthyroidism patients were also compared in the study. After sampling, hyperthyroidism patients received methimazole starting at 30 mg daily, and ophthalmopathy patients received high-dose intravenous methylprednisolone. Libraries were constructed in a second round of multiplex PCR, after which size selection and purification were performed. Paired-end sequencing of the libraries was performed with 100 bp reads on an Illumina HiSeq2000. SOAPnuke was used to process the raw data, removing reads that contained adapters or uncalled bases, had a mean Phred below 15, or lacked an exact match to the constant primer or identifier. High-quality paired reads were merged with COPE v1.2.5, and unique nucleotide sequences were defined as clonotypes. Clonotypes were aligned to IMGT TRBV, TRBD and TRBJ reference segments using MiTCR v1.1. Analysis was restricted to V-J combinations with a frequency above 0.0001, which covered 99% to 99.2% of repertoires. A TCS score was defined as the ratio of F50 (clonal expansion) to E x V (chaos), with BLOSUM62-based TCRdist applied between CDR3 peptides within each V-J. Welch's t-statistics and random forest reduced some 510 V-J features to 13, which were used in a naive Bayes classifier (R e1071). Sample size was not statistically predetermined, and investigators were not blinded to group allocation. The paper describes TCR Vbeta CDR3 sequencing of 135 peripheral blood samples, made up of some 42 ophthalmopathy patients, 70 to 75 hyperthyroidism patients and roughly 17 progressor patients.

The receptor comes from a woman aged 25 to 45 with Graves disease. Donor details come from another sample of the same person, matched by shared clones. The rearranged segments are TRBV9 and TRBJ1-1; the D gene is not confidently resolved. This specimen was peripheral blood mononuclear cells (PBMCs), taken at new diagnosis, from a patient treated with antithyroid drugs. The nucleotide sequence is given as TGTGCCAGCAGCCCTGACTTAGGAGTCAACACTGAAGCTTTCTTT. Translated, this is CASSPDLGVNTEAFF.